This T cell receptor (beta chain) was retrieved from a study of T-cell reconstitution after alpha-beta-depleted transplantation in children. Study outcomes and limitations: T-cell numbers and diversity, one year after transplant, stemmed largely from T cells that were newly produced. In some patients, recipient T cells and intrathymic progenitors surviving conditioning explained high day-60 diversity.

This clonotype has a count of ten or more. Its antigen is still unknown. The CDR3 is 12 residues long. V was clipped by 6 bases and J by 6 bases; unmatched bases: 7. Germline V CDR1 and CDR2: DFQATT, SNEGSKA (reference sequence). Unique molecular identifiers were incorporated during preparation of the TCRbeta library. TCRdb reprocessed the PCR reads via MiXCR and lists one record per CDR3 protein. The sample yields 280,000 or so distinct CDR3 sequences, approximately 10% seen once. The J gene is TRBJ1-1, the V gene TRBV20-1, with 7 bases that match TRBD1. The input for sequencing was peripheral blood, taken 180 days after TCRalphabeta/CD19-depleted stem cell transplant. This receptor was identified in a male patient aged 2 to 9 who had a stem cell transplant for chronic granulomatous disease, so the T cells may come from the graft donor. CDR3 region: CSADRARAEAFF. CDR3 DNA sequence: TGCAGTGCCGACAGGGCCCGGGCTGAAGCTTTCTTT.